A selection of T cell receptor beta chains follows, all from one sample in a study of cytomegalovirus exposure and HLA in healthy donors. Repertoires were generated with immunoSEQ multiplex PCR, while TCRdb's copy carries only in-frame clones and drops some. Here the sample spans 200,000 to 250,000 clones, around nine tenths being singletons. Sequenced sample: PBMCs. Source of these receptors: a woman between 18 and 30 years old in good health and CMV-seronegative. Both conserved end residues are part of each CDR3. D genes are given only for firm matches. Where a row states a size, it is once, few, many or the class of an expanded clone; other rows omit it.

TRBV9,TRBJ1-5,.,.,CASSPTRGGLPQHF,TGTGCCAGCAGCCCCACGAGAGGGGGTTTGCCCCAGCATTTT
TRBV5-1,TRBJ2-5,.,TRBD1,CASSSGQGWQETQYF,TGCGCCAGCAGCAGCGGACAGGGGTGGCAAGAGACCCAGTACTTC
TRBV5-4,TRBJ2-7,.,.,CASSLRQGGRNYEQYF,TGTGCCAGCAGCCTACGACAGGGAGGACGCAACTACGAGCAGTACTTC
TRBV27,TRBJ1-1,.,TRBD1,CASSFAGGKAFF,TGTGCCAGCAGTTTTGCAGGGGGCAAAGCTTTCTTT
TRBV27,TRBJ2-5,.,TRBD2,CASSPLASGGLQETQYF,TGTGCCAGCAGTCCGTTGGCGAGCGGGGGGCTCCAAGAGACCCAGTACTTC
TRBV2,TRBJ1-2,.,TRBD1,CASRDQGALTNYGYTF,TGTGCCAGCAGGGATCAGGGGGCGCTTACTAACTATGGCTACACCTTC
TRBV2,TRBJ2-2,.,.,CASSAGEVDTGELFF,TGTGCCAGCAGTGCCGGGGAGGTCGACACCGGGGAGCTGTTTTTT
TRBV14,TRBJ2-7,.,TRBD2,CASSPQPGLADYEQYF,TGTGCCAGCAGCCCCCAACCTGGACTAGCGGATTACGAGCAGTACTTC
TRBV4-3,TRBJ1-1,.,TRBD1,CASSQGTGGSEAFF,TGCGCCAGCAGCCAAGGGACAGGTGGATCTGAAGCTTTCTTT
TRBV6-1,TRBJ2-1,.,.,CASSEVRSGRDEQFF,TGTGCCAGCAGTGAAGTTCGGAGCGGTCGGGATGAGCAGTTCTTC
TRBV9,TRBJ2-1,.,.,CASSVVEYYNEQFF,TGTGCCAGCAGCGTAGTCGAGTACTACAATGAGCAGTTCTTC
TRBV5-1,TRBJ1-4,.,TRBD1,CASSETGGWAEKLFF,TGCGCCAGCAGCGAAACAGGGGGCTGGGCTGAAAAACTGTTTTTT
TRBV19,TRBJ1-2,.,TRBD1,CASSMGQGANYGYTF,TGTGCCAGTAGTATGGGACAGGGGGCAAACTATGGCTACACCTTC
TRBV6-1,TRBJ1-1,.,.,CASPSTDMNTEAFF,TGTGCCAGCCCTTCGACAGATATGAACACTGAAGCTTTCTTT
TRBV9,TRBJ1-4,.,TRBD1,CASSVATGGTNEKLFF,TGTGCCAGCAGCGTAGCTACAGGGGGCACTAATGAAAAACTGTTTTTT
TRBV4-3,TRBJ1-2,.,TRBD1,CASSQVIVDRANYGYTF,TGCGCCAGCAGCCAAGTAATCGTGGACAGGGCCAACTATGGCTACACCTTC
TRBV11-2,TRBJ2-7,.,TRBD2,CASSFGAGGAYEQYF,TGTGCCAGCAGCTTTGGAGCGGGAGGTGCCTACGAGCAGTACTTC
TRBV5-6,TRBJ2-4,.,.,CASSLVRDSIKNIQYF,TGTGCCAGCAGCTTGGTCCGAGACAGTATCAAAAACATTCAGTACTTC
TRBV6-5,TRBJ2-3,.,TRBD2,CASSRGGHLDTQYF,TGTGCCAGCTCGCGGGGGGGCCACTTAGATACGCAGTATTTT
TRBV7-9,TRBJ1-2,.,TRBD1,CASSSTGVGGYTF,TGTGCCAGCAGCTCGACAGGGGTTGGTGGCTACACCTTC
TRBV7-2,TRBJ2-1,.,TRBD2,CASGLAGPYNEQFF,TGTGCCAGCGGACTAGCGGGGCCATACAATGAGCAGTTCTTC
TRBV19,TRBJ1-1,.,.,CASKRYDGEAFF,TGTGCCAGTAAGCGGTACGACGGTGAAGCTTTCTTT
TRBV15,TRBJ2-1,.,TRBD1,CATEESPTGDEQFF,TGTGCCACCGAAGAATCGCCGACAGGGGATGAGCAGTTCTTC
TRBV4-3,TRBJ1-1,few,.,CASSQGVRVNTEAFF,TGCGCCAGCAGCCAGGGAGTACGGGTGAACACTGAAGCTTTCTTT
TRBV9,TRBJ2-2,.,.,CASSATGVGELFF,TGTGCCAGCAGCGCGACAGGTGTAGGGGAGCTGTTTTTT
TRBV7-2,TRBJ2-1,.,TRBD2,CASSLVTSGGRNEQFF,TGTGCCAGCAGCTTGGTGACTAGCGGGGGCAGAAATGAGCAGTTCTTC
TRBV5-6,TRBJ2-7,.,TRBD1,CASSSPGQGIKIREQYF,TGTGCCAGCAGCTCACCGGGACAGGGGATAAAAATACGCGAGCAGTACTTC
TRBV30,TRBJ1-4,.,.,CAWSSGRGKNEKLFF,TGTGCCTGGAGCTCGGGCAGGGGAAAGAATGAAAAACTGTTTTTT
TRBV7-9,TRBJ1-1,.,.,CAWGVGTEAFF,TGTGCCTGGGGGGTAGGGACTGAAGCTTTCTTT
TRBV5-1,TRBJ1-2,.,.,CASSGHDLNYGYTF,TGCGCCAGCAGCGGACACGACCTCAACTATGGCTACACCTTC
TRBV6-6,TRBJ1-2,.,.,CASSYSPGQDGYTF,TGTGCCAGCAGTTACTCCCCGGGACAAGATGGCTACACCTTC
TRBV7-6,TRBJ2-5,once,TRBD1,CASTTGQQETQYF,TGTGCCAGCACTACGGGACAGCAAGAGACCCAGTACTTC
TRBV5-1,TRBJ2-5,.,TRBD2,CASSPGTSGGPQETQYF,TGCGCCAGCAGCCCAGGGACTAGCGGGGGCCCCCAAGAGACCCAGTACTTC
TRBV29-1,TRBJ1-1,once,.,CSVAGDGNTEAFF,TGCAGCGTTGCGGGGGATGGGAACACTGAAGCTTTCTTT
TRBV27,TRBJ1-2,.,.,CASSKNRETYGYTF,TGTGCCAGCAGTAAGAACAGGGAAACCTATGGCTACACCTTC
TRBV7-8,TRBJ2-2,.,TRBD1,CASSFTGQGLTGELFF,TGTGCCAGCAGCTTCACCGGACAGGGGCTCACCGGGGAGCTGTTTTTT
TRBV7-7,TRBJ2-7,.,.,CASSLNQGSEQYF,TGTGCCAGCAGCTTAAATCAGGGGAGCGAGCAGTACTTC
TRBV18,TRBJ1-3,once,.,CASSQYRDIIMDPNTIYF,TGTGCCAGCTCACAATACCGGGACATCATAATGGACCCGAACACCATATATTTT
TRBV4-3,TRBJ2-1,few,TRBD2,CASSQAGGAGEQFF,TGCGCCAGCAGCCAAGCCGGGGGGGCGGGTGAGCAGTTCTTC
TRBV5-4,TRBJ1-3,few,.,CASSLAGTTGNTIYF,TGTGCCAGCAGCTTGGCCGGGACAACTGGAAACACCATATATTTT
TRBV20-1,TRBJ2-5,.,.,CSGQQETQYF,TGCAGCGGACAGCAAGAGACCCAGTACTTC
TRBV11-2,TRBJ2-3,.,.,CASSLTGSTDTQYF,TGTGCCAGCAGCTTAACGGGTAGCACAGATACGCAGTATTTT
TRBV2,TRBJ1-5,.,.,CASSDLSRQPQHF,TGTGCCAGCAGTGATCTTAGTCGGCAGCCCCAGCATTTT
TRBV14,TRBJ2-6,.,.,CASSQESKIPLSGANVLTF,TGTGCCAGCAGCCAAGAATCTAAAATCCCCCTCTCTGGGGCCAACGTCCTGACTTTC
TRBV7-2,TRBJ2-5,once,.,CASGSYVPETQYF,TGTGCCAGCGGTAGTTATGTCCCGGAGACCCAGTACTTC
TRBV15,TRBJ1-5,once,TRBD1,CATSRDRHRGGQPQHF,TGTGCCACCAGCAGAGACCGACACAGGGGGGGTCAGCCCCAGCATTTT
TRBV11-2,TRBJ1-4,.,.,CASSHTGSQEKLFF,TGTGCCAGCAGCCACACCGGGAGTCAGGAAAAACTGTTTTTT
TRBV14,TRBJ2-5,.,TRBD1,CASSRDRGTYGQYF,TGTGCCAGCAGCCGAGACAGGGGGACCTACGGGCAGTACTTC
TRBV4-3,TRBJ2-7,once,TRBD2,CASSQTLAGVRSLYEQYF,TGCGCCAGCAGTCAGACACTAGCGGGAGTTAGGTCCTTATACGAGCAGTACTTC
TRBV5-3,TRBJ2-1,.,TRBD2,CARSLTGLAGGQNNEQFF,TGTGCCAGAAGCCTAACGGGACTAGCGGGAGGGCAAAACAATGAGCAGTTCTTC